This TCR beta chain derives from a study of cytomegalovirus exposure and HLA in healthy donors. The germline V gene encodes CDR1 MDHEN and CDR2 SYDVKM. The CDR3 loop spans 15 amino acids. Method: immunoSEQ multiplex PCR; TCRdb's copy keeps in-frame clones and lacks some. The sample shows 100,000 to 150,000 clones, approximately 88% of them seen only once. Input material: PBMCs. This sequence originates from a young woman in good health and CMV-seronegative. This chain joins TRBV28 and TRBJ2-5, with D unresolved. Matching the DNA end better, TRBJ2-7 makes the J call doubtful. The CDR3 sequence is CASSLWAASSYEQYF. In nucleotides, the CDR3 is TGTGCCAGCAGTTTATGGGCAGCTAGCTCCTACGAGCAGTACTTC.